This TCR beta chain was recorded in a study of T cell responses to AZD1222 COVID-19 vaccine. With regard to this clone: Its specificity is unknown.

Some clones are missing from TCRdb's copy, which holds only in-frame ones; the method was immunoSEQ multiplex PCR. The table lists 120,000 to 150,000 clones, 85% to 95% of them singletons. Study-level findings and limits: Across spike, vaccine-associated CD4 TCRs were found, dominant at 160-218 and 743-854.

Trimming shortened V by 1 base and J by 0 bases, and 13 bases separated the two germline ends. The germline gives CDR1 GTSNPN, CDR2 SVGIG (reference sequence). This CDR3 comprises 15 residues. This material consisted of peripheral blood, taken on day 0 of AZD1222 vaccination. This TCR was recovered from an adult in good health. This sequence joins TRBV30 and TRBJ2-7, with a tentative D call TRBD2 (5 bases). Written as DNA, the CDR3 is TGTGCCTGGAGTGGGGCAGGCGGGCCCTCCTACGAGCAGTACTTC. It encodes CAWSGAGGPSYEQYF.